The present TCR beta chain was sequenced within a study of identical twins. TCRdb reprocessed the 5' RACE reads with MiXCR, giving one entry per CDR3 protein. The table records about 1.7 million distinct CDR3 sequences, around 33% of them present only once. Germline CDR1 DFQATT, CDR2 SNEGSKA (reference sequence). The CDR3 contains 17 residues. J lost 1 base, V lost 3 bases, and 12 bases had no gene match. The sequenced material came from cord blood. The rearrangement joins TRBV20-1 to TRBJ1-5, with 7 nucleotides matching TRBD1. The TCR originated in a newborn girl in good health. This CDR3 reads CSASRGRGARSNQPQHF. The CDR3 DNA sequence: TGCAGTGCTAGTAGGGGGCGGGGGGCGCGAAGCAATCAGCCCCAGCATTTT.